The 32 T cell receptor beta chains in this list originate from one sample, sequenced in a study of beta chain features in type 1 diabetes. Expressed TCRB transcripts were sequenced because the entire RNA isolate underwent reverse transcription. Only in-frame clones appear in the TCRdb table, and some are missing; sequencing was by immunoSEQ multiplex PCR. This sample has 130,000 or so clones, with about 16% found just once. Their specific antigens are unknown. Whole-study results and caveats: Type 1 diabetes patients showed a moderate but significant shortening of TCRB CDR3s in all four CD4+ subsets.

The sequenced material came from central memory CD4+ T cells from blood. The origin of the receptors is a man under 40 with type 1 diabetes.

The genes are TRBV5-6 and TRBJ1-1, with a weak D call TRBD1 (5 bases). The length of the CDR3 is 13 residues. V was clipped by 1 base and J by 6 bases, with 10 bases between them. Germline CDR1 is SGHDT and CDR2 is YYEEEE. CDR3 protein: CASSLNQGAEAFF. The CDR3, as DNA: TGTGCCAGCAGCTTGAATCAAGGGGCTGAAGCTTTCTTT.

This clone showed up just a few times. V and J are TRBV6-6 and TRBJ2-7, with TRBD1 as a possible D gene (5 bases). The V and J ends lost 2 bases and 5 bases respectively, with 13 bases between them. From germline, CDR1 is MNHNY and CDR2 SVGAGI (reference sequence). There are 14 residues in the CDR3. In DNA form, the CDR3 reads TGTGCCAGCAGTTACCCAGGGTCCCGACACGAGCAGTACTTC. Residues: CASSYPGSRHEQYF.

The gene calls are TRBV6-6 and TRBJ2-3, with TRBD1 as a possible D gene (6 bases). Looked up from germline, CDR1 is MNHNY and CDR2 is SVGAGI (reference sequence). With 6 bases removed from V and 1 base from J, the gap between germline ends came to 14 bases. This CDR3 contains 15 residues. The CDR3 region has the DNA TGTGCCAGCAGGGGGGCGAATCAGGGCACAGATACGCAGTATTTT. This translates into CASRGANQGTDTQYF.

The V and J genes are TRBV5-1 and TRBJ1-2; 7 bases agree with TRBD1. Germline CDR1 and CDR2: SGHRS and YFSETQ. J was trimmed by 3 bases and V by 3 bases; bases with no gene match: 5. The CDR3 extends over 14 amino acids. CDR3 sequence: CASSSGQNDYGYTF. The CDR3 nucleotides are TGCGCCAGCAGCTCGGGACAGAACGACTATGGCTACACCTTC.

This clone appeared a few times. The rearrangement links TRBV25-1 to TRBJ2-1, with TRBD1 matching 9 bases. With V trimmed by 6 bases and J by 7 bases, 13 bases remained unmatched. The CDR3 has 16 residues. Germline CDR1 and CDR2: MGHDK and SYGVNS. CDR3 in amino acids: CASSTYRGRAWNEQFF. CDR3 nucleotide sequence: TGTGCCAGCAGCACTTACAGGGGGCGGGCCTGGAATGAGCAGTTCTTC.

This sequence joins TRBV4-3 and TRBJ2-1, with D possibly being TRBD1 or TRBD2 (6 bases each). Germline V lookup: CDR1 LGHNA, CDR2 YSLEER. V lost 0 bases to trimming and J lost 4 bases, with 10 bases between them. This CDR3 has 15 amino acids. The CDR3 loop reads CASSQDRRGYNEQFF. As DNA, the CDR3 is TGCGCCAGCAGCCAAGACCGGAGGGGGTACAATGAGCAGTTCTTC.

This clone was seen repeatedly, ten times or more. This chain joins TRBV7-9 and TRBJ2-7; no clear D gene. Trimming stripped 1 base from V and 2 bases from J, with 15 bases between. Per germline, CDR1 SEHNR and CDR2 FQNEAQ (reference sequence). CDR3 length: 16 residues. CDR3 sequence reads: CASSLGVGVGAYEQYF. The CDR3 DNA reads TGTGCCAGCAGCTTAGGTGTTGGGGTAGGCGCCTACGAGCAGTACTTC.

This clone was picked up a small number of times. This chain joins TRBV11-2 and TRBJ2-1, with D perhaps TRBD2 (6 bases). Trimming cost V 4 bases and J 4 bases, with 17 bases left between them. The CDR3 is made up of 16 amino acids. Germline lookup yields CDR1 SGHAT and CDR2 FQNNGV. The CDR3 protein is CASSSGTFRGYNEQFF. The CDR3 region has the DNA TGTGCCAGCAGCTCCGGGACTTTCAGAGGGTACAATGAGCAGTTCTTC.

The chain joins TRBV9 to TRBJ2-3; D is perhaps TRBD2 (6 bases). Germline V CDR1 and CDR2: SGDLS, YYNGEE. Trimming removed 2 bases from V and 2 bases from J, with 12 bases in between. The CDR3 spans 15 residues. CDR3 sequence reads: CASSVLGDSTDTQYF. CDR3 nucleotides: TGTGCCAGCAGCGTCCTCGGGGACTCCACAGATACGCAGTATTTT.

A few counts support this clone. The chain employs TRBV7-2 and TRBJ2-3; TRBD2 matches at 13 bases. The CDR3 contains 14 residues. Germline CDR1 SGHTA, CDR2 FQGNSA. The junction had 1 base not matched to a gene; V was cut back by 6 bases and J by 4 bases. The CDR3 DNA reads as TGTGCCAGCAGACTAGCGGGGGGGCCAGATACGCAGTATTTT. Translation gives CASRLAGGPDTQYF.

This clone has just a few counts. This rearrangement joins TRBV5-6 to TRBJ2-4, with D perhaps TRBD2 (6 bases). The CDR3 spans 19 residues. Germline CDR1 SGHDT, CDR2 YYEEEE. V lost 2 bases, J lost 0 bases, and 21 bases lay in between. The CDR3 here is CASSLYWTLREVAKNIQYF. CDR3 nucleotide sequence: TGTGCCAGCAGCTTATACTGGACACTAAGGGAGGTAGCCAAAAACATTCAGTACTTC.

The chain combines TRBV19 with TRBJ2-5; D not certain. V shed 4 bases and J shed 1 base, with 1 base lying between them. This CDR3 has 11 residues. Germline values: CDR1 LNHDA, CDR2 SQIVND (reference sequence). The DNA of the CDR3 is TGTGCCAGTAGTACCCAAGAGACCCAGTACTTC. Protein product: CASSTQETQYF.

The table lists this clone with a few counts. CDR3 region: CASSWRQGSSEQYF. The CDR3 region has the DNA TGCGCCAGCAGCTGGCGACAGGGCTCGAGCGAGCAGTACTTC. J is TRBJ2-7 and V is TRBV5-1; 7 nucleotides line up with TRBD1. Germline CDR1 and CDR2: SGHRS and YFSETQ. V shed 3 bases and J 6 bases; nucleotides not matched to a gene: 9. The CDR3 sequence is 14 residues long.

This chain uses TRBV6-6 with TRBJ1-6; D is possibly TRBD1 (5 bases). The germline V and J ends were trimmed by 4 bases and 6 bases, with 10 bases remaining between them. The length of the CDR3 is 14 residues. Germline V gene data show CDR1 as MNHNY and CDR2 as SVGAGI (reference sequence). CDR3 protein: CASSLMQGNSPLHF. For the CDR3, the DNA is TGTGCCAGCAGTTTAATGCAGGGTAATTCACCCCTCCACTTT.

This clone was found a few times. This chain joins TRBV14 and TRBJ1-5; D is uncertain. Germline CDR1 is SGHDN and CDR2 is FVKESK. Trimming shortened V by 4 bases and J by 4 bases, and 8 bases separated the two germline ends. The CDR3 sequence is 13 residues long. The CDR3: CASSLSGNQPQHF. For the CDR3, the DNA is TGTGCCAGCAGCCTAAGTGGGAATCAGCCCCAGCATTTT.

This clone was seen more than once but under ten times. The rearrangement links TRBV18 to TRBJ2-2, with TRBD1 matching 12 bases. This CDR3 is 15 amino acids long. CDR1 is KGHSH, CDR2 LQKENI, per germline. V lost 8 bases and J lost 7; bases outside the gene matches: 8. The CDR3 DNA is TGTGCCAGCGCCGCCGGGACAGGGGGCCACGGGGAGCTGTTTTTT. It is translated as CASAAGTGGHGELFF.

This clone was observed a handful of times. The gene calls are TRBV28 and TRBJ2-3; no definite D call. Looked up from germline, CDR1 is MDHEN and CDR2 is SYDVKM. The CDR3 has 13 residues. Trimming cost V 2 bases and J 1 base, with 4 bases left between them. As DNA, the CDR3 is TGTGCCAGCAGTTTAATGGGCACAGATACGCAGTATTTT. Its protein product is CASSLMGTDTQYF.

This clone showed up just a few times. The chain couples TRBV5-1 to TRBJ1-1; D unclear. Germline V gene lookup returns CDR1 SGHRS and CDR2 YFSETQ. This CDR3 spans 16 amino acids. V dropped 2 bases and J dropped 4 bases, with 18 bases sitting between them. The CDR3 region is CASSFGSLGWGTEAFF. CDR3 nucleotides: TGCGCCAGCAGCTTCGGTAGCCTGGGATGGGGCACTGAAGCTTTCTTT.

V and J are TRBV2 and TRBJ2-1; D is possibly TRBD1 (7 bases). Germline V CDR1 and CDR2: SNHLY, FYNNEI. Trimming left V 3 bases short and J 1 base short, with 22 bases between. CDR3 length: 19 residues. CDR3 nucleotides: TGTGCCAGCAGTGATCCTCCCCTATGGCGGGACAGTTCCTACAATGAGCAGTTCTTC. Its protein is CASSDPPLWRDSSYNEQFF.

This clone was seen a few times. The chain couples TRBV28 to TRBJ2-5, with 10 bases lining up with TRBD2. With V trimmed by 4 bases and J by 2 bases, 7 bases remained unmatched. From germline, CDR1 is MDHEN and CDR2 SYDVKM. CDR3 length: 16 residues. The CDR3, as DNA: TGTGCCAGCAGTTCCTGGACTAGCGGAATGCAAGAGACCCAGTACTTC. Protein sequence: CASSSWTSGMQETQYF. Combining the CDR3 with reference TRBV28 and TRBJ2-5 gives the whole variable domain DVKVTQSSRYLVKRTGEKVFLECVQDMDHENMFWYRQDPGLGLRLIYFSYDVKMKEKGDIPEGYSVSREKKERFSLILESASTNQTSMYLCASSSWTSGMQETQYFGPGTRLLVL.

This chain joins TRBV6-1 and TRBJ2-7; D is uncertain. V lost 7 bases to trimming and J lost 7 bases, with 14 bases between them. The CDR3 runs 12 residues. Germline V gene data show CDR1 as MNHNS and CDR2 as SASEGT. The CDR3 protein is CASNRPDWEQYF. The CDR3 DNA sequence: TGTGCCAGCAACAGACCGGATTGGGAGCAGTACTTC.

This chain links TRBV9 with TRBJ2-7; D may be TRBD2 (6 bases). Trimming stripped 0 bases from V and 9 bases from J, with 13 bases between. CDR1 SGDLS and CDR2 YYNGEE come from the germline V gene. This CDR3 comprises 13 residues. The CDR3: CASSVGGAAAQYF. As DNA, the CDR3 is TGTGCCAGCAGCGTAGGCGGGGCCGCGGCGCAGTACTTC.

This clone was observed a handful of times. The rearrangement joins TRBV9 to TRBJ1-4; D is uncertain. Trimming shortened V by 0 bases and J by 6 bases, and 6 bases separated the two germline ends. This CDR3 is built from 13 residues. CDR1 is SGDLS and CDR2 is YYNGEE in the germline V gene. The chain's CDR3 is CASSVAGDEKLFF. CDR3 bases: TGTGCCAGCAGCGTAGCTGGCGATGAAAAACTGTTTTTT.

The CDR3 here is CASSLGDTGELFF. CDR3 DNA sequence: TGTGCCAGCAGCTTAGGGGACACCGGGGAGCTGTTTTTT. This chain links TRBV7-3 with TRBJ2-2; no clear D gene. This CDR3 has 13 amino acids. Germline V gene data show CDR1 as SGHTA and CDR2 as FQGTGA. Trimming stripped 2 bases from V and 3 bases from J, with 4 bases between. The entire variable domain, with the rest obtained from reference TRBV7-3 and TRBJ2-2, is as follows: GAGVSQTPSNKVTEKGKYVELRCDPISGHTALYWYRQSLGQGPEFLIYFQGTGAADDSGLPNDRFFAVRPEGSVSTLKIQRTERGDSAVYLCASSLGDTGELFFGEGSRLTVL.

The table lists this clone with a few counts. The V gene is TRBV7-8, the J gene TRBJ2-4; D is perhaps TRBD1 (5 bases). Germline CDR1 and CDR2: SGHVS and FQNEAQ. The V gene lost 5 bases and the J gene lost 9 bases, with 11 bases spanning the gap. The CDR3 spans 12 residues. The chain's CDR3 is CASSADSRIQYF. The CDR3 nucleotides are TGTGCCAGCAGCGCAGACAGTCGCATTCAGTACTTC.

This chain uses TRBV15 with TRBJ1-5; D is possibly TRBD1 (5 bases). The CDR3 is 16 amino acids. Germline CDR1 LNHNV, CDR2 YYDKDF (reference sequence). The V gene lost 0 bases and the J gene lost 5 bases, with 14 bases spanning the gap. CDR3 DNA sequence: TGTGCCACCAGCAGAGATGAGGGGCTGGGAGATCAGCCCCAGCATTTT. Encoded protein: CATSRDEGLGDQPQHF.

This clone was seen more than once but under ten times. This sequence joins TRBV4-3 and TRBJ2-1; D unresolved. The germline V gene encodes CDR1 LGHNA and CDR2 YSLEER. The CDR3 spans 13 residues. V lost 0 bases to trimming and J lost 12 bases, with 12 bases between them. The CDR3 protein is CASSQESDNVQFF. In DNA, the CDR3 is TGCGCCAGCAGCCAAGAATCAGACAACGTGCAGTTCTTC.

This clone has just a few counts. This chain joins TRBV9 and TRBJ1-2, with TRBD1 matching 7 bases. This CDR3 spans 13 amino acids. Germline CDR1 reads SGDLS; CDR2 reads YYNGEE. The J segment lost 8 bases and the V segment lost 3 bases, leaving 7 bases of the junction unmatched. CDR3 nucleotides: TGTGCCAGCAGCGGAACTCCAGGGGGAGGCTACACCTTC. Amino acid sequence: CASSGTPGGGYTF. The entire variable domain, with the rest obtained from reference TRBV9 and TRBJ1-2, is as follows: DSGVTQTPKHLITATGQRVTLRCSPRSGDLSVYWYQQSLDQGLQFLIQYYNGEERAKGNILERFSAQQFPDLHSELNLSSLELGDSALYFCASSGTPGGGYTFGSGTRLTVV.

The chain employs TRBV30 and TRBJ2-3; 7 bases align to TRBD2. The V and J ends lost 0 bases and 2 bases, in that order; junction bases with no gene match: 8. The germline V gene has CDR1 GTSNPN and CDR2 SVGIG (reference sequence). CDR3 length: 16 amino acids. CDR3 region: CAWSVAGGTYTDTQYF. For the CDR3, the DNA is TGTGCCTGGAGTGTGGCCGGGGGGACTTACACAGATACGCAGTATTTT.

This clone was counted a few times. The chain recombines TRBV18 with TRBJ2-3; 9 bases fit TRBD1. Losses at the gene ends were 3 bases for V and 3 bases for J; bases not matched to a gene: 4. The germline gives CDR1 KGHSH, CDR2 LQKENI. The CDR3 spans 15 residues. The CDR3 DNA sequence: TGTGCCAGCTCACCTAGGGACAGGGTGACAGATACGCAGTATTTT. Amino acids: CASSPRDRVTDTQYF. Full variable domain (rest looked up from reference TRBV18 and TRBJ2-3): NAGVMQNPRHLVRRRGQEARLRCSPMKGHSHVYWYRQLPEEGLKFMVYLQKENIIDESGMPKERFSAEFPKEGPSILRIQQVVRGDSAAYFCASSPRDRVTDTQYFGPGTRLTVL.

A few counts support this clone. V usage is TRBV27 and J usage is TRBJ1-2; perhaps TRBD1 as D (6 bases). The CDR3 length is 17 residues. The V end was cut by 5 bases, the J end by 4 bases, with 23 bases between. Germline V gene lookup returns CDR1 MNHEY and CDR2 SMNVEV (reference sequence). The CDR3 DNA reads TGTGCCAGCAGTCCCCGGGCCACAGGGTTCAATAGCTATGGCTACACCTTC. Its protein product is CASSPRATGFNSYGYTF.

This clone came up many times. This sample includes further DNA sequences coding for the same CDR3. The chain couples TRBV7-2 to TRBJ2-4, with D perhaps TRBD1 (5 bases). CDR1 and CDR2 (germline): SGHTA, FQGNSA. This CDR3 spans 14 amino acids. V was trimmed by 5 bases and J by 0 bases, leaving 8 bases between them. CDR3 residues: CASSPGLAKNIQYF. DNA of the CDR3: TGTGCCAGCAGCCCAGGGTTAGCCAAAAACATTCAGTACTTC.